This TCR beta chain emerged from a study of radiotherapy plus CTLA-4 blockade in lung cancer. Study as a whole: Objective response rate was 15% to 20%; disease control rate, under 35%. Points from the study as a whole: Radiotherapy plus ipilimumab was followed by expansion in blood of tumor-derived TCR clones.

The CDR3 sequence is 13 residues long. Between the trimmed V and J ends, which lost 0 bases and 4 bases, there was a span of 6 bases. In germline, CDR1 is SGHAT, CDR2 FQNNGV. Comment on this clone: Its antigen is still unknown.

Chemo-refractory metastatic non-small-cell lung cancer patients were treated with focal radiation plus CTLA-4 blockade with ipilimumab. The data were produced by immunoSEQ multiplex PCR, yet TCRdb's version contains in-frame clones alone and is incomplete. The sample includes about 95,000 clones, 80% to 85% seen only once; the top ten take about 3.5%. The sample in question was peripheral blood, obtained from a patient treated with radiotherapy plus ipilimumab. This receptor was obtained from a human donor with non-small cell lung cancer who had a partial response to radiotherapy plus ipilimumab. V usage is TRBV11-2 and J usage is TRBJ1-2; D is uncertain. Here the CDR3 DNA reads TGTGCCAGCAGCTTAGAGCCAGTCTATGGCTACACCTTC. This encodes CASSLEPVYGYTF.